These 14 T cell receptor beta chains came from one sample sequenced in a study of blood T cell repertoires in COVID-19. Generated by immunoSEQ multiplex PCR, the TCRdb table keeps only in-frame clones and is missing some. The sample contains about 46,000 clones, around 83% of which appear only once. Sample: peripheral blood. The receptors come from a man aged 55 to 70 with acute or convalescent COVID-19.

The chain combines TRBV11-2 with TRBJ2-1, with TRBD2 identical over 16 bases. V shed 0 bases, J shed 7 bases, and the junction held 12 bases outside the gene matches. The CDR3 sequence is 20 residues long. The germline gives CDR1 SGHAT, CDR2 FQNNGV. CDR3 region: CASSLEAGLAGGPSANEQFF. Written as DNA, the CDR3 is TGTGCCAGCAGCTTAGAGGCGGGACTAGCGGGAGGGCCGAGTGCGAATGAGCAGTTCTTC.

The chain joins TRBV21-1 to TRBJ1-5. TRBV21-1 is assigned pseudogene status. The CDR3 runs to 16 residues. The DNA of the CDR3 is TGTGCCAGCAGCAAAGCGATTTCCTGGGGGGGTGAGCCCCAGCATTTT. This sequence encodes CASSKAISWGGEPQHF.

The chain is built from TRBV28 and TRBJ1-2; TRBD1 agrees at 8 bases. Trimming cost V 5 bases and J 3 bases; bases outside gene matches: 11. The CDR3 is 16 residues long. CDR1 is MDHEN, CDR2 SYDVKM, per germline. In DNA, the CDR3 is TGTGCCAGCAGTCCGTGGGGGACAGGTCTTCACTATGGCTACACCTTC. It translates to CASSPWGTGLHYGYTF.

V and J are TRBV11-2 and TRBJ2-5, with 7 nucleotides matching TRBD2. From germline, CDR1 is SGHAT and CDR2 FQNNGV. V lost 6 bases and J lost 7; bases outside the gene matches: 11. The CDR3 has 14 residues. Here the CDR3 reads CASSGGEVRMTQYF. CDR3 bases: TGTGCCAGCAGTGGGGGGGAGGTCCGGATGACCCAGTACTTC. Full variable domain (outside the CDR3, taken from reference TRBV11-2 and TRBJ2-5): EAGVAQSPRYKIIEKRQSVAFWCNPISGHATLYWYQQILGQGPKLLIQFQNNGVVDDSQLPKDRFSAERLKGVDSTLKIQPAKLEDSAVYLCASSGGEVRMTQYFGPGTRLLVL.

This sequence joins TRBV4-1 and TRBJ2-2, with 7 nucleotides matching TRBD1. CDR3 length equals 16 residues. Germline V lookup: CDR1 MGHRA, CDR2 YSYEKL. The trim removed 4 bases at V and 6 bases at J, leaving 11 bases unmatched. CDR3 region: CASSRQGLDRAGELFF. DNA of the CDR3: TGCGCCAGCAGCCGGCAGGGGCTCGACAGGGCCGGGGAGCTGTTTTTT.

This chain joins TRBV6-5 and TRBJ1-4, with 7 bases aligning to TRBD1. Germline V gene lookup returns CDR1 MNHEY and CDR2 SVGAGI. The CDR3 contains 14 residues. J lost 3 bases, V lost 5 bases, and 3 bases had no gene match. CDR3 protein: CASSNRGPNEKLFF. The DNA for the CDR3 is TGTGCCAGCAGTAACAGGGGTCCTAATGAAAAACTGTTTTTT.

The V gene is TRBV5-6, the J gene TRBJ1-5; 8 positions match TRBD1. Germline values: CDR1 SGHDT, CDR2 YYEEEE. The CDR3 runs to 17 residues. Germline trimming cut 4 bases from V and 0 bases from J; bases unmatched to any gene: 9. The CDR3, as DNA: TGTGCCAGCAGCCTGGGGACAGGCAAGTATAGCAATCAGCCCCAGCATTTT. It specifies CASSLGTGKYSNQPQHF.

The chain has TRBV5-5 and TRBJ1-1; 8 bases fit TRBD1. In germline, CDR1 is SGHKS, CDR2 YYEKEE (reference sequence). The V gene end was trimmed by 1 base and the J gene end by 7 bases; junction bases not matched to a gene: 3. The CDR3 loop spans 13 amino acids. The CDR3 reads CASSLTGGVEAFF. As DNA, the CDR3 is TGTGCCAGCAGCTTGACAGGGGGAGTTGAAGCTTTCTTT.

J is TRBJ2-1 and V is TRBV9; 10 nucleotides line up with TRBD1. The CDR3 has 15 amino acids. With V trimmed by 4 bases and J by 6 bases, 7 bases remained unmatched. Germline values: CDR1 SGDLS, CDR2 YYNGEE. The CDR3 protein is CASSSGGTGVNEQFF. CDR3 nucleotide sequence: TGTGCCAGCAGCTCAGGGGGGACAGGGGTCAATGAGCAGTTCTTC.

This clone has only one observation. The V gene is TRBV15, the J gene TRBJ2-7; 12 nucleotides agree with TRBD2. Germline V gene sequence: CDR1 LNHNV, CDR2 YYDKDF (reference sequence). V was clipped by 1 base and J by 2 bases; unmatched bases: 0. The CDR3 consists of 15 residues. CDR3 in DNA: TGTGCCACCAGCAGAGGGACTAGCGGGACCTACGAGCAGTACTTC. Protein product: CATSRGTSGTYEQYF.

The CDR3: CASSLVAGEQYF. CDR3 DNA: TGCGCCAGCAGCTTGGTTGCGGGCGAGCAGTACTTC. This chain links TRBV5-1 with TRBJ2-7, with a tentative D call TRBD2 (5 bases). The CDR3 is made up of 12 amino acids. The germline V gene has CDR1 SGHRS and CDR2 YFSETQ. V dropped 0 bases and J dropped 6 bases, with 7 bases sitting between them.

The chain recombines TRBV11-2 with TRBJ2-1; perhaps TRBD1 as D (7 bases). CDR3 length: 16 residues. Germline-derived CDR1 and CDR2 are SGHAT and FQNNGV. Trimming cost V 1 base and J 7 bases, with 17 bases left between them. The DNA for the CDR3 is TGTGCCAGCAGCTTAGGAAGCAGGGGGGTTGAGAATGAGCAGTTCTTC. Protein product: CASSLGSRGVENEQFF.

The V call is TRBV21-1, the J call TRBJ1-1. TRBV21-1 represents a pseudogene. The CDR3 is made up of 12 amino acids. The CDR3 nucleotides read TGTGCCAGCAACCCGGTGAACACTGAAGCTTTCTTT. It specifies CASNPVNTEAFF.

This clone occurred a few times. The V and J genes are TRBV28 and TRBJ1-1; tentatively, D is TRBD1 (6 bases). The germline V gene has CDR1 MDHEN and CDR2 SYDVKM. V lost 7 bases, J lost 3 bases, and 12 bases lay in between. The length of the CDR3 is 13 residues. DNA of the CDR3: TGTGCCAGCAAGGGGGAAGGGTACACTGAAGCTTTCTTT. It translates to CASKGEGYTEAFF.